This T cell receptor beta chain derives from a study of blood T cell repertoires in COVID-19. Looking at the study overall: Samples representing acute and convalescent COVID-19 were sourced from the United States, Italy and Spain.

The V gene's germline CDR1 is SGHDT and CDR2 YYEEEE. The CDR3 totals 12 residues. V dropped 7 bases and J dropped 6 bases, with 12 bases sitting between them. Participants, 18 to 89 years old, spanned some 23 US areas. Participants had their cohort set by participant-reported clinical history. Cohort 3 recovered donors had two negative PCRs, clearance, or symptom resolution. Libraries were prepared by immunoSEQ multiplex PCR; TCRdb keeps only in-frame clonotypes and omits some of them. There are roughly 400,000 clones in the sample; 85% to 90% occur only once, and roughly 9.4% lies in the top ten. The chain combines TRBV5-6 with TRBJ2-3; D perhaps matches TRBD2 (7 bases). The clonotype was recovered from a woman aged 50 to 60 who had recovered from COVID-19. The sample taken for sequencing was PBMCs or T cells enriched from blood (not recorded which). The CDR3 nucleotides read TGTGCCAGCTCCGGGGGGCTGGATACGCAGTATTTT. Its translation: CASSGGLDTQYF.